These 27 T cell receptor beta chains were sequenced from one sample in a study of radiotherapy plus CTLA-4 blockade in lung cancer. Clones were sequenced by immunoSEQ multiplex PCR, and TCRdb holds only the in-frame ones, with some missing. The data hold about 32,000 clones, with around 85% observed a single time. The specimen comprised peripheral blood, sampled from a patient treated with radiotherapy plus ipilimumab. These receptors all come from a human donor with non-small cell lung cancer who had stable disease on radiotherapy plus ipilimumab.

The J gene is TRBJ2-2, the V gene TRBV7-6, with TRBD2 as a possible D gene (6 bases). V lost 5 bases to trimming and J lost 5 bases, with 12 bases between them. CDR1 is SGHVS and CDR2 is FNYEAQ in the germline V gene. This CDR3 is 14 amino acids long. The CDR3 nucleotides are TGTGCCAGCAGCCGTACGGGGACTACCGGGGAGCTGTTTTTT. It yields the protein CASSRTGTTGELFF.

This clone was seen a single time. This chain joins TRBV28 and TRBJ2-5, with 11 bases aligning to TRBD2. V shed 3 bases and J 2 bases; nucleotides not matched to a gene: 5. The CDR3 is 16 amino acids. The germline V gene has CDR1 MDHEN and CDR2 SYDVKM. CDR3 loop: CASSFTLAGEQETQYF. The CDR3 bases are TGTGCCAGCAGTTTTACACTAGCGGGGGAACAAGAGACCCAGTACTTC. The whole variable domain, remainder taken from reference TRBV28 and TRBJ2-5, is DVKVTQSSRYLVKRTGEKVFLECVQDMDHENMFWYRQDPGLGLRLIYFSYDVKMKEKGDIPEGYSVSREKKERFSLILESASTNQTSMYLCASSFTLAGEQETQYFGPGTRLLVL.

The chain employs TRBV11-2 and TRBJ2-3; 8 positions match TRBD1. Germline CDR1 is SGHAT and CDR2 is FQNNGV. The trim removed 11 bases at V and 4 bases at J, leaving 17 bases unmatched. The CDR3 is made up of 16 amino acids. The chain's CDR3 is CASAERQGLTADTQYF. The CDR3 coding sequence is TGTGCCTCGGCCGAAAGACAGGGGCTAACGGCAGATACGCAGTATTTT.

This sequence joins TRBV20-1 and TRBJ1-1; 7 bases fit TRBD1. V lost 3 bases and J lost 8; bases outside the gene matches: 3. The CDR3 sequence is 11 residues long. Looked up from germline, CDR1 is DFQATT and CDR2 is SNEGSKA (reference sequence). The CDR3 DNA is TGCAGTGCTAGTGAGGACAGGGAAGCTTTCTTT. Its translation: CSASEDREAFF.

On this clone itself: The junction departs from the called germline gene at one end, perhaps through a read error. The J gene is TRBJ2-3, the V gene TRBV5-1; TRBD1 agrees at 8 bases. The CDR3 totals 14 residues. The germline CDR1 and CDR2 sequences are SGHRS and YFSETQ. The CDR3: CASRLDRVTDTQYF. The CDR3 DNA is TGCGCCAGCAGGTTGGACAGGGTCACAGATACGCAGTATTTT.

The chain uses TRBV7-2 and TRBJ2-2, with TRBD2 matching over 10 bases. V lost 3 bases, J lost 5 bases, and 0 bases stayed unmatched. Germline CDR1 reads SGHTA; CDR2 reads FQGNSA. CDR3 size: 14 residues. The CDR3, as DNA: TGTGCCAGCAGCTTTAGCGGGAGGACCGGGGAGCTGTTTTTT. Translation gives CASSFSGRTGELFF.

This chain connects TRBV5-1 to TRBJ2-3; 12 bases fit TRBD2. The CDR3 runs to 18 residues. The germline CDR1 and CDR2 sequences are SGHRS and YFSETQ. V was clipped by 3 bases and J by 2 bases; unmatched bases: 10. CDR3 bases: TGCGCCAGCAGCTCACCTAGCGGGAGGGCCTCGATCACAGATACGCAGTATTTT. This encodes CASSSPSGRASITDTQYF.

This clone was seen a single time. The chain recombines TRBV5-6 with TRBJ2-1, with unresolved D. Trimming removed 4 bases at V and 4 bases at J, with 9 bases between. Germline CDR1 reads SGHDT; CDR2 reads YYEEEE. The CDR3 contains 13 residues. This CDR3 is CASSPTRYNEQFF. CDR3 bases: TGTGCCAGCAGCCCAACGAGGTACAATGAGCAGTTCTTC.

The J gene is TRBJ1-4, the V gene TRBV6-4, with 8 nucleotides matching TRBD1. This CDR3 has 14 amino acids. Trimming at V came to 6 bases and at J to 4 bases, leaving 4 bases not matched to a gene. In germline, CDR1 is MRHNA, CDR2 SNTAGT. The CDR3 sequence is CASRPTGDNEKLFF. DNA of the CDR3: TGTGCCAGCAGGCCGACAGGGGATAATGAAAAACTGTTTTTT.

This clone was observed a single time. This chain connects TRBV7-3 to TRBJ2-2; D is perhaps TRBD1 (5 bases). CDR3 size: 15 residues. The germline CDR1 and CDR2 sequences are SGHTA and FQGTGA. The V end lost 2 bases, the J end lost 1 base, and 8 bases lay between the germline ends. Written as DNA, the CDR3 is TGTGCCAGCAGCTTAGGGGCTCTGAACACCGGGGAGCTGTTTTTT. Translation gives CASSLGALNTGELFF. Filled out from reference TRBV7-3 and TRBJ2-2, the complete variable domain reads GAGVSQTPSNKVTEKGKYVELRCDPISGHTALYWYRQSLGQGPEFLIYFQGTGAADDSGLPNDRFFAVRPEGSVSTLKIQRTERGDSAVYLCASSLGALNTGELFFGEGSRLTVL.

This rearrangement joins TRBV19 to TRBJ2-5; TRBD2 is a possible D gene (7 bases). Gene TRBJ2-7 matches the end of the DNA better, so the J call may be wrong. The length of the CDR3 is 17 residues. Looked up from germline, CDR1 is LNHDA and CDR2 is SQIVND (reference sequence). The CDR3 spells CASTLNRRGASSYEQYF. In nucleotides, the CDR3 is TGTGCCAGTACCCTCAATCGACGGGGGGCGAGCTCCTACGAGCAGTACTTC.

The chain links TRBV7-2 to TRBJ1-2; the D gene is possibly TRBD1 (5 bases). Trimming left V 1 base short and J 8 bases short, with 11 bases between. Germline CDR1 is SGHTA and CDR2 is FQGNSA. This CDR3 contains 13 residues. CDR3: CASSLVGGPGYTF. The CDR3 bases are TGTGCCAGCAGCTTAGTGGGGGGTCCGGGCTACACCTTC.

Only a few counts were recorded for this clone. This rearrangement joins TRBV30 to TRBJ2-2; no clear D. This CDR3 contains 12 residues. The V end was cut by 7 bases, the J end by 4 bases, with 10 bases between. Germline loops: CDR1 GTSNPN, CDR2 SVGIG (reference sequence). The CDR3 loop is CASSQSTGELFF. CDR3 nucleotide sequence: TGTGCCTCTTCACAGAGCACCGGGGAGCTGTTTTTT.

This chain joins TRBV4-1 and TRBJ2-2; D call uncertain. The V end lost 6 bases, the J end lost 3 bases, and 8 bases lay between the germline ends. Germline V gene lookup returns CDR1 MGHRA and CDR2 YSYEKL. The CDR3 has 13 amino acids. For the CDR3, the DNA is TGCGCCAGCAGACGAGATTACACCGGGGAGCTGTTTTTT. Translating gives CASRRDYTGELFF.

The chain links TRBV4-2 to TRBJ1-6, with 8 bases aligning to TRBD1. Germline CDR1 reads LGHNA; CDR2 reads YNFKEQ. Trimming took 0 bases from V and 5 from J; bases not matched to a gene: 3. The CDR3 is 16 residues long. The CDR3 is CASSQDRGRDNSPLHF. In DNA, the CDR3 is TGTGCCAGCAGCCAAGACAGGGGGCGGGATAATTCACCCCTCCACTTT.

V gene TRBV27 combines with J gene TRBJ2-7; a weak D match, TRBD2 (5 bases). CDR1 is MNHEY, CDR2 SMNVEV, per germline (reference sequence). The CDR3 runs 16 residues. Between the trimmed V and J ends, which lost 1 base and 2 bases, there was a span of 15 bases. The CDR3 sequence is CASSLFFAEDPYEQYF. In nucleotides, the CDR3 is TGTGCCAGCAGTTTATTCTTCGCGGAGGACCCCTACGAGCAGTACTTC.

J is TRBJ2-3 and V is TRBV7-9; 12 positions agree with TRBD2. From germline, CDR1 is SEHNR and CDR2 FQNEAQ (reference sequence). The V gene end was trimmed by 5 bases and the J gene end by 8 bases; junction bases not matched to a gene: 11. The CDR3 totals 16 residues. CDR3 in amino acids: CASSPWTSGAPVTQYF. As DNA, the CDR3 is TGTGCCAGCAGCCCCTGGACTAGCGGGGCCCCTGTTACGCAGTATTTT.

This clone showed up just once. J is TRBJ2-1 and V is TRBV4-1; the match to TRBD2 covers 10 bases. Germline-derived CDR1 and CDR2 are MGHRA and YSYEKL. The CDR3 has 15 residues. V lost 1 base, J lost 10 bases, and 7 bases stayed unmatched. CDR3 in DNA: TGCGCCAGCAGCCAAGTCCTAGCGGGGGTAAGGGAGCAGTTCTTC. Encoded protein: CASSQVLAGVREQFF.

This chain joins TRBV28 and TRBJ2-5; D call uncertain. Between the trimmed V and J ends, which lost 5 bases and 5 bases, there was a span of 12 bases. Germline V gene lookup returns CDR1 MDHEN and CDR2 SYDVKM. There are 13 residues in the CDR3. The CDR3 DNA follows: TGTGCCAGCAGTCAATCCGGGTTTGAGACCCAGTACTTC. It specifies CASSQSGFETQYF.

The CDR3 here is CSVEFGETSGRHQRISSTDTQYF. The CDR3 DNA is TGCAGCGTTGAATTTGGCGAGACTAGCGGGAGACACCAGCGAATATCTAGCACAGATACGCAGTATTTT. The chain combines TRBV29-1 with TRBJ2-3; 12 bases agree with TRBD2. V gave up 2 bases and J gave up 0 bases; unmatched junction bases: 24. The CDR3 is 23 amino acids. Germline V gene lookup returns CDR1 SQVTM and CDR2 ANQGSEA.

A remark on this clone: The junction and the germline gene differ at one end; a read error may be behind it. CDR3 DNA sequence: TGTGCCAGCAGTTCCCCACAGGGCTATTATTCACCCCTCCACTTT. Translation gives CASSSPQGYYSPLHF. The chain links TRBV28 to TRBJ1-6, with TRBD1 as a possible D gene (6 bases). Germline V gives CDR1 MDHEN, CDR2 SYDVKM. There are 15 residues in the CDR3. The full variable domain, completed using reference TRBV28 and TRBJ1-6, is DVKVTQSSRYLVKRTGEKVFLECVQDMDHENMFWYRQDPGLGLRLIYFSYDVKMKEKGDIPEGYSVSREKKERFSLILESASTNQTSMYLCASSSPQGYYSPLHFGNGTRLTVT.

This chain uses TRBV5-4 with TRBJ2-3; D possibly corresponds to TRBD2 (6 bases). The V end lost 5 bases, the J end lost 1 base, and 17 bases lay between the germline ends. Germline V gene sequence: CDR1 SGHNT, CDR2 YYREEE (reference sequence). This CDR3 contains 16 residues. The CDR3 spells CASRSAGSLGTDTQYF. CDR3 DNA sequence: TGTGCCAGCAGATCGGCCGGGAGCCTTGGCACAGATACGCAGTATTTT.

This clone was picked up one time. This chain links TRBV7-2 with TRBJ2-7; 7 bases match TRBD1. This CDR3 is built from 18 residues. V shed 3 bases and J 4 bases; nucleotides not matched to a gene: 18. CDR1 and CDR2 from the germline V gene are SGHTA and FQGNSA. CDR3 region: CASSFRGQFLGPRYEQYF. The CDR3 DNA reads as TGTGCCAGCAGCTTTAGGGGGCAATTCCTCGGTCCGCGATACGAGCAGTACTTC.

The rearrangement joins TRBV4-1 to TRBJ2-3; 11 bases are shared with TRBD1. CDR3 length equals 16 residues. Germline V lookup: CDR1 MGHRA, CDR2 YSYEKL. V was pared by 0 bases and J by 5 bases, with 4 bases of the junction left unmatched. This chain's CDR3 is CASSQEGQGAVDTQYF. The CDR3 coding sequence is TGCGCCAGCAGCCAAGAAGGACAGGGGGCGGTAGATACGCAGTATTTT.

The rearrangement uses TRBV10-2 and TRBJ2-7, with D unresolved. Germline loops: CDR1 WSHSY, CDR2 SAAADI. The CDR3 spans 12 residues. Trimming removed 3 bases from V and 8 bases from J, with 11 bases in between. Here the CDR3 DNA reads TGCGCCAGCAGTGACCTTACTATGCAGCAGTACTTC. Its translation is CASSDLTMQQYF.

The chain combines TRBV5-1 with TRBJ2-5, with D perhaps TRBD2 (6 bases). Germline CDR1 and CDR2: SGHRS and YFSETQ. The CDR3 covers 14 residues. V gave up 2 bases and J gave up 2 bases, with 10 bases separating them. The DNA for the CDR3 is TGCGCCAGCAGCTTCGGGACTGCGCAAGAGACCCAGTACTTC. Translating gives CASSFGTAQETQYF.

The chain links TRBV4-3 to TRBJ1-3; no clear D. The V gene's germline CDR1 is LGHNA and CDR2 YSLEER. The V gene lost 2 bases and the J gene lost 0 bases, with 11 bases spanning the gap. The CDR3 is 16 residues long. Written as DNA, the CDR3 is TGCGCCAGCAGCCAAAGGCTACAGAACTCTGGAAACACCATATATTTT. It yields the protein CASSQRLQNSGNTIYF.